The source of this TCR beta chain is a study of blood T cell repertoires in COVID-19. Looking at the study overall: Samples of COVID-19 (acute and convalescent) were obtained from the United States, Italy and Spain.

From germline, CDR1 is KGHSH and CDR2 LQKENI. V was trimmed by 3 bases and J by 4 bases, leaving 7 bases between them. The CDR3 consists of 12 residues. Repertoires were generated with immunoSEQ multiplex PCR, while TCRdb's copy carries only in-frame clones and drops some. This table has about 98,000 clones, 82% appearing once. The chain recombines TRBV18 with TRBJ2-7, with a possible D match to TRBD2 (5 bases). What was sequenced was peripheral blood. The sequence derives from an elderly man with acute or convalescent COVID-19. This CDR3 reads CASSPGGYEQYF. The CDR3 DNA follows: TGTGCCAGCTCACCGGGCGGGTACGAGCAGTACTTC.